The T cell receptor beta chain described here comes from a study of T cell responses to AZD1222 COVID-19 vaccine. Overall study findings and caveats: It was only after the peak T cell response that any repertoires were sampled.

Of note for this clone: What it binds is not known.

The CDR3 consists of 15 residues. Germline V gives CDR1 SGHNT, CDR2 YENEEA. V dropped 4 bases and J dropped 4; count of bases not matched to a gene: 9. This table comes from immunoSEQ multiplex PCR, and its TCRdb copy is limited to in-frame clones, with some not included. The sample has over 150,000 clones; 90% to 95% are singletons. The sample here was peripheral blood, taken 28 days after the second AZD1222 dose. The chain carries TRBV11-3 and TRBJ2-5, with TRBD1 identical over 7 bases. The source of this sequence is an adult who received the AZD1222 COVID-19 vaccine. CDR3 region: CASSSPDRQGETQYF. CDR3 nucleotides: TGTGCCAGCAGCTCCCCCGATCGACAGGGAGAGACCCAGTACTTC. The whole variable domain, remainder taken from reference TRBV11-3 and TRBJ2-5, is EAGVVQSPRYKIIEKKQPVAFWCNPISGHNTLYWYLQNLGQGPELLIRYENEEAVDDSQLPKDRFSAERLKGVDSTLKIQPAELGDSAVYLCASSSPDRQGETQYFGPGTRLLVL.